The clone carrying this T cell receptor (beta chain) was seen many times. Its antigen is currently unknown. This specimen comes from a study of T-cell memory formation after mild COVID-19. Study in general: Each donor largely had its own TCR clusters. Findings and limits, study-wide: Researchers found some responding clones in pre-infection memory, a sign that cross-reactive memory joined. Contracting clones localized mainly to CM and EM when CD4+ and mainly to EMRA when CD8+. Later expanders leaned CD4+, whereas clones that contracted between day 15 and 85 were balanced CD4/CD8.

Each CDR3 protein is one row after TCRdb ran MiXCR on the 5' RACE reads. In the table there are about 340,000 distinct CDR3 sequences, around a sixth of which are singletons. V lost 1 base, J lost 5 bases, and 6 bases lay in between. Germline V CDR1 and CDR2: SGHTA, FQGNSA. This CDR3 comprises 13 residues. The chain recombines TRBV7-2 with TRBJ1-5; D call uncertain. Source material: PBMCs or a T cell subset sorted from them (not recorded which). The TCR was taken from a young man who had mild COVID-19 (a few samples of this study predate the infection). Cell type and time point are not known. The DNA for the CDR3 is TGTGCCAGCAGCTTAGGGATGGATCAGCCCCAGCATTTT. Amino acid sequence: CASSLGMDQPQHF.